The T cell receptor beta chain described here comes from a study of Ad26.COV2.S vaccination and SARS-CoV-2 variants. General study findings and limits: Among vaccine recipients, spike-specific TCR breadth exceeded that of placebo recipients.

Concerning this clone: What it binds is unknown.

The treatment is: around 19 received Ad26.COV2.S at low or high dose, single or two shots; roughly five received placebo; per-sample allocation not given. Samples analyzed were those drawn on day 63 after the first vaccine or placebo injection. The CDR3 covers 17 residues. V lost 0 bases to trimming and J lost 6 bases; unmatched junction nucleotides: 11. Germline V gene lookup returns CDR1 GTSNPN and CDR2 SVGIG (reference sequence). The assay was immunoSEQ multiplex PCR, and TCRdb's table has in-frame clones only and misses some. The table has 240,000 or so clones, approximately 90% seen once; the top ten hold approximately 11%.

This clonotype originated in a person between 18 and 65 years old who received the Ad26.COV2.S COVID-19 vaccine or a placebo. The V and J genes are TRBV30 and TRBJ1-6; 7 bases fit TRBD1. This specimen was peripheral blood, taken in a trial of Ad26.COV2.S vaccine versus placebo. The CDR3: CAWSVRAPNRGNSPLHF. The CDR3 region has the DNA TGTGCCTGGAGTGTAAGGGCCCCCAACAGGGGTAATTCACCCCTCCACTTT.